The entry below describes one TCR beta chain. RNA amounts of about 0.5 to 1 ug underwent reverse transcription with random hexamers. TCRdb re-called the immunoSEQ multiplex PCR reads through MiXCR, storing one row per CDR3 protein. The table records just over 150,000 distinct CDR3 sequences, about 94% of them present only once. These data are taken from a study of CD8 T cells in Susac syndrome. Trimming removed 6 bases from V and 5 bases from J, with 12 bases in between. Germline lookup yields CDR1 DFQATT and CDR2 SNEGSKA (reference sequence). The CDR3 runs 12 residues. This TCR came from a human donor with multiple sclerosis. The chain recombines TRBV20-1 with TRBJ2-3; D is possibly TRBD1 or TRBD2 (5 bases each). The sample taken for sequencing was CD8+ T cells from PBMCs. This chain's CDR3 is CSAGTLRDTQYF. Here the CDR3 DNA reads TGCAGTGCCGGGACCCTCAGAGATACGCAGTATTTT.